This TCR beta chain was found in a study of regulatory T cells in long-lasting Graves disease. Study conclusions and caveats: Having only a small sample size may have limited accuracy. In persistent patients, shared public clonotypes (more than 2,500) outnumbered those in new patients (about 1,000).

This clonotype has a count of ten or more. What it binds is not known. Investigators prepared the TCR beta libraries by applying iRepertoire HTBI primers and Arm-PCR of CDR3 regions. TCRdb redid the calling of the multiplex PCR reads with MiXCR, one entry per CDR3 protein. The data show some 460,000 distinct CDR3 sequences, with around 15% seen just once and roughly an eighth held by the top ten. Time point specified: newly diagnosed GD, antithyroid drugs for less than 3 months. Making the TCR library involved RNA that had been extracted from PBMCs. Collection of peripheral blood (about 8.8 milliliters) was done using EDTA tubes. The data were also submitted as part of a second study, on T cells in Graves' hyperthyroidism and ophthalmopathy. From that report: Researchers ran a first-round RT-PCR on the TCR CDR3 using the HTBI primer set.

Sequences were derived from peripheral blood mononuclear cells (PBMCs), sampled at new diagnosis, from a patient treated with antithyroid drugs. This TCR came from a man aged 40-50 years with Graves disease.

The CDR3 nucleotides read TGTGCCAGCAGCTTAGTCTTTGGGGGGAATCAGCCCCAGCATTTT. This codes for CASSLVFGGNQPQHF. The chain joins TRBV7-6 to TRBJ1-5; D might be TRBD1 (5 bases). There are 15 residues in the CDR3. CDR1 and CDR2 from the germline V gene are SGHVS and FNYEAQ. Trimming stripped 1 base from V and 4 bases from J, with 11 bases between. The entire variable domain, with the rest obtained from reference TRBV7-6 and TRBJ1-5, is as follows: GAGVSQSPRYKVTKRGQDVALRCDPISGHVSLYWYRQALGQGPEFLTYFNYEAQQDKSGLPNDRFSAERPEGSISTLTIQRTEQRDSAMYRCASSLVFGGNQPQHFGDGTRLSIL.